This T cell receptor (beta chain) was obtained from a study of identical twins (TCRdb year 2016). Regarding the complete study: The study deep-sequenced TCR alpha and beta repertoires from monozygotic twins, unrelated adults of various ages and cord blood to test whether fetal clonotypes persist. To rule out contamination, replicate twin experiments were performed at different times with different library preparation protocols. Study-level results and caveats: Abundant cord blood beta clonotypes had fewer insertions, young adult naive repertoires showed a similar but weaker trend, and memory repertoires showed no such trend. Recombination models systematically underestimated out-of-frame TCR alpha sharing in monozygotic twins but agreed with sharing between unrelated individuals. Compared with coincidental sharing between unrelated individuals, an excess of low generation-probability sequences was observed among out-of-frame TCR alpha sequences shared between twins. The excess sharing between twins in beta out-of-frame sequences was weaker because fewer shared sequences reduced the signal-to-noise ratio. Because the same donors could not be followed over many years, the conclusions depended on cross-sectional statistical analysis. Invariant T cells such as MAIT and iNKT could partly confound zero-insertion analyses, although diverse VJ usage argued against such confounding for most clonotypes.

Preparation of the library involved 5' RACE. Sequenced on an Illumina HiSeq 2000. Template switching introduced a universal primer binding site; the final cDNA contained a unique molecular identifier, enabling accurate counting of TCR cDNA molecules. First-strand cDNA for TCR alpha and beta chains was synthesized from specific primers in the conserved constant-segment region. Each cDNA library was double barcoded, with a SMART-Mk sample barcode plus Illumina barcodes, to control for contamination. Two successive PCR steps introduced TruSeq adapter sequences along with Illumina sample barcodes. Sequencing of the TCR alpha and beta cDNA libraries was done on the Illumina HiSeq platform using custom primers. The paper's data handling went like this. MiGEC was used to process raw reads and extract unique molecular identifiers, and MiXCR was used to find CDR3 positions. Recombination models were inferred per individual with the repgenHMM and IGoR tools using an EM algorithm. Shared clonotype analysis was performed with the tcR package in R, normalizing sharing by the product of cloneset sizes. To study raw recombination free of thymic and clonal selection effects, out-of-frame nonproductive sequences were analyzed. TCRdb trimmed public reads at Q25 via fastp, called clones via MiXCR and kept in-frame beta chains. Each CDR3 protein gets just one entry, which takes the most common genes and DNA from the rows behind it. Here the V and J calls rest on TCRdb's processing, not on the authors' analysis. In this sample the table shows 430,000 or so distinct CDR3 sequences, roughly 24% of which occur a single time. Together, the top ten hold 2.9% of the sample.

The CDR3 runs 16 residues from the cysteine to the phenylalanine. Only the CDR3 portion is preserved as DNA: 48 bases, with reading frame beginning at the first base. CDR1 and CDR2, per the germline V gene, are SGHRS and YFSETQ. The junction carries 14 bases between V and J, which are trimmed by 1 base and 4 bases respectively. Every donor was a healthy Caucasian. Three pairs of female monozygotic twins, all aged 18 to 29 years, were included in the twin cohort. Positive isolation kits from Invitrogen were used to isolate the CD4+ and CD8+ T cell populations. Regarding this clonotype: It lacks a known antigen. No much larger clone exists at a distance of one base, and base qualities are not known.

This sample was also put to use in a study of T cells expressing NK-cell markers. As the second publication notes: About eight donors provided sorted CD3+CD56+NKG2C+, CD3+CD56+NKG2C- and CD3+CD56-NKG2C+ T-cell subsets, whose TCR beta-chain repertoires were profiled. Among the eight sequenced donors, only one was HCMV-seronegative, while the other seven were HCMV-seropositive. To restrict sorting to alphabetaTCR-expressing T cells, an anti-gammadeltaTCR antibody was added in several experiments. In more than five donors, the dominant CD3+CD56+NKG2C+ clonotypes ranked among the top 10 CD8+ clonotypes, making up about 1.0-8% of CD8+ T cells. Those dominant clonotypes were again the most abundant among CD3+CD56-NKG2C+ cells in several donors, at roughly 25-65%. It remained unclear whether the expanded NKG2C-expressing T cell clones were specific for HCMV antigens. The study sequenced eight donors, all healthy volunteers chosen at random: three men and five women. To determine HCMV serostatus, a commercial ELISA kit was used to detect HCMV-specific IgG in serum. MIGEC was used to demultiplex reads and group reads by UMI, and MiTCR was used to assemble and quantify clonotypes. To exclude erroneous sequences, only TCR cDNA sequences supported by at least two reads were retained. Downstream repertoire analysis used the tcR package, and clonotypes were matched across fractions by CDR3 nucleotide sequence plus V segment. VDJmatch was used to annotate antigen specificity against VDJdb, with one amino acid substitution in CDR3 allowed.

The chain is encoded by TRBV5-1 joined to TRBJ2-2; D gene: possibly TRBD2, on 5 matching bases. The clonotype was recovered from a woman aged 18-35 years in good health. The sequenced sample consisted of CD4+ T cells sorted from blood. The nucleotide sequence reads as follows: TGCGCCAGCAGCTTGACGGCTCTCCGGGGCACCGGGGAGCTGTTTTTT. This gives the protein CASSLTALRGTGELFF.